This note documents a single TCR beta chain sequence. Trimming took off 4 bases at V and 6 bases at J, with 6 bases between the two ends. The CDR3 contains 11 residues. Germline CDR1 reads MDHEN; CDR2 reads SYDVKM. Authors' methods: For nucleated cells, counts were estimated from reference gene primer amplification. Some clones are missing from TCRdb's copy, which holds only in-frame ones; the method was immunoSEQ multiplex PCR. V and J calls and clone size come straight from that table; D and trimming were deduced from the DNA. The table has roughly 80,000 clones, roughly 84% seen once. These data belong to a study of blood T cell repertoires in COVID-19. Whole-study context: There were acute and convalescent COVID-19 samples, and they came from the United States, Italy and Spain. From T cells, B-cell-depleted T cells, or PBMCs came the material, which was cDNA or gDNA.

The TCR was taken from a man aged 50-59 years with acute or convalescent COVID-19. Sequences were obtained from peripheral blood. This chain connects TRBV28 to TRBJ1-1; D is unresolved. In DNA, the CDR3 is TGTGCCAGCAGTTCCCCCTCTGAAGCTTTCTTT. This gives the protein CASSSPSEAFF.